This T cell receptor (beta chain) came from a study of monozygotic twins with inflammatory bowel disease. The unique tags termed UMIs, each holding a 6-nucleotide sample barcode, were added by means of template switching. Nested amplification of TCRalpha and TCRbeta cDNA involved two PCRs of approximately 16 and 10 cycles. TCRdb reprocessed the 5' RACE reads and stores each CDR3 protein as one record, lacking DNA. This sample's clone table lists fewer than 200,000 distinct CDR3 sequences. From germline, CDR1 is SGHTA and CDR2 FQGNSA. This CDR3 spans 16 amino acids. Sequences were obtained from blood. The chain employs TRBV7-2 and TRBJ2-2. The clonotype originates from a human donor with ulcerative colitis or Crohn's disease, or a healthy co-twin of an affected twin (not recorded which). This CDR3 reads CASSLWQGSSTGELFF. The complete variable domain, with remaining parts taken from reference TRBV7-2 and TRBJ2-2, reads GAGVSQSPSNKVTEKGKDVELRCDPISGHTALYWYRQSLGQGLEFLIYFQGNSAPDKSGLPSDRFSAERTGGSVSTLTIQRTQQEDSAVYLCASSLWQGSSTGELFFGEGSRLTVL.